This T cell receptor beta chain was retrieved from a study of a mutant IDH1 vaccine in newly diagnosed glioma. A remark on this clone: Its cognate antigen is unknown.

This sample's time point: week 5, during vaccination. Each dose of the vaccine consisted of 300 ug of mutant IDH1 20-mer peptide, with topical imiquimod. Using immunoSEQ multiplex PCR, the repertoire was profiled, and TCRdb retains in-frame clones only, with some absent. The repertoire has tens of thousands of clones, around 78% of them found once; the top ten carry under 2%. CDR1 and CDR2 (germline): GTSNPN, SVGIG (reference sequence). This CDR3 spans 16 amino acids. V gave up 3 bases and J gave up 3 bases, with 18 bases separating them. This sequence joins TRBV30 and TRBJ1-5; possible D gene TRBD1, 6 bases. This sequence was found in a woman aged 35 to 49 with glioma. The material sequenced was PBMCs, taken from a glioma patient whose treatment included an IDH1 peptide vaccine. CDR3 DNA: TGTGCCTGGAGCCGGCCCGGACAGAACAACAATCAGCCCCAGCATTTT. This codes for CAWSRPGQNNNQPQHF.